This TCR beta chain was sequenced during a study of identical twins. In TCRdb, the 5' RACE reads were re-called with MiXCR into one record per CDR3 protein. The sample has 200,000 to 250,000 distinct CDR3 sequences; roughly 7.1% are singletons. Germline CDR1 SGHTA, CDR2 FQGTGA. V lost 6 bases, J lost 5 bases, and 20 bases lay in between. The CDR3 spans 15 residues. These sequences were also reported in another study, on T cells expressing NK-cell markers.

The rearrangement links TRBV7-3 to TRBJ2-7; D may be TRBD2 (8 bases). The source material was CD8+ T cells sorted from blood. The origin of this receptor is a woman aged 18-35 years in good health. The CDR3 nucleotides are TGTGCCAGCAGGAGTAGGACAGGACTAGCTCACGAGCAGTACTTC. This encodes CASRSRTGLAHEQYF.